The 20 T cell receptor beta chains below come from one sample, sequenced in a study of shared clonotypes between healthy human individuals. The method was immunoSEQ multiplex PCR; TCRdb's version includes in-frame clones alone and lacks a portion of them. This sample has nearly 1 million clones, with approximately 80% found just once. The sequenced sample consisted of memory CD4+ T cells sorted from blood. The subset denotes: CD45RA-negative fraction. These receptors were taken from a man aged 18 to 29 in good health.

The chain has TRBV19 and TRBJ1-6; D may be TRBD1 (6 bases). Germline assignment: CDR1 LNHDA and CDR2 SQIVND (reference sequence). Trimming stripped 7 bases from V and 5 bases from J, with 18 bases between. The CDR3 has 16 amino acids. CDR3 DNA: TGTGCCAGTAAGGATTCGGGGACACCCAATAATTCACCCCTCCACTTT. Translating gives CASKDSGTPNNSPLHF.

The chain is built from TRBV2 and TRBJ2-7; no clear D. The CDR3 is made up of 12 amino acids. The germline V and J ends were trimmed by 7 bases and 0 bases, with 7 bases remaining between them. Per germline, CDR1 SNHLY and CDR2 FYNNEI. CDR3 bases: TGTGCCAGCAAAGAGAGCTCCTACGAGCAGTACTTC. Encoded protein: CASKESSYEQYF.

This rearrangement joins TRBV5-1 to TRBJ2-6; TRBD1 or TRBD2 may be the D gene (5 bases each). V was pared by 4 bases and J by 0 bases, with 11 bases between. From germline, CDR1 is SGHRS and CDR2 YFSETQ. This CDR3 spans 16 amino acids. The chain's CDR3 is CASSPGLSSGANVLTF. The CDR3 coding sequence is TGCGCCAGCAGCCCGGGGCTTAGCTCTGGGGCCAACGTCCTGACTTTC.

The chain joins TRBV27 to TRBJ1-5; D might be TRBD1 (5 bases). Germline V gives CDR1 MNHEY, CDR2 SMNVEV (reference sequence). CDR3 length equals 17 residues. V shed 4 bases and J shed 4 bases, with 20 bases lying between them. The CDR3 DNA sequence: TGTGCCAGCAGTTCCCGCGATAAGGGGCTACTGAATCAGCCCCAGCATTTT. Amino acid sequence: CASSSRDKGLLNQPQHF.

The genes are TRBV27 and TRBJ1-6; maybe TRBD1 (5 bases). CDR3 length equals 14 residues. Trimming took 2 bases from V and 9 from J, leaving 11 bases between them. The germline V gene encodes CDR1 MNHEY and CDR2 SMNVEV (reference sequence). The DNA of the CDR3 is TGTGCCAGCAGTTTACGGGACCTAGGTTCACCCCTCCACTTT. It encodes CASSLRDLGSPLHF.

Written as DNA, the CDR3 is TGTGCCAGCAGTGATGGTAGCGGAGATACGCAGTATTTT. Encoded protein: CASSDGSGDTQYF. The V and J genes are TRBV2 and TRBJ2-3; weak D call: TRBD2 (6 bases). Germline CDR1 reads SNHLY; CDR2 reads FYNNEI. Trimming pared 3 bases from V and 5 bases from J, leaving 9 bases between. This CDR3 is built from 13 residues.

The rearrangement links TRBV19 to TRBJ2-5; weak D call: TRBD1 (5 bases). Between the trimmed V and J ends, which lost 1 base and 6 bases, there was a span of 15 bases. Germline V gives CDR1 LNHDA, CDR2 SQIVND (reference sequence). The CDR3 totals 15 residues. The CDR3 sequence is CASSIGGAGLKTQYF. Written as DNA, the CDR3 is TGTGCCAGTAGTATAGGAGGCGCAGGGCTGAAGACCCAGTACTTC.

As to this clone: Given a much more abundant clone one base away, this may be a read error. Other nucleotide sequences in the sample specify the same CDR3. The gene calls are TRBV29-1 and TRBJ2-5; no firm D call. Trimming shortened V by 4 bases and J by 1 base, and 1 base separated the two germline ends. The CDR3 totals 10 residues. Germline V gene sequence: CDR1 SQVTM, CDR2 ANQGSEA. This chain's CDR3 is CSVAQETQYF. For the CDR3, the DNA is TGCAGCGTTGCCCAAGAGACCCAGTACTTC. Filled out from reference TRBV29-1 and TRBJ2-5, the complete variable domain reads SAVISQKPSRDICQRGTSLTIQCQVDSQVTMMFWYRQQPGQSLTLIATANQGSEATYESGFVIDKFPISRPNLTFSTLTVSNMSPEDSSIYLCSVAQETQYFGPGTRLLVL.

This clone was recorded many times. Other nucleotide sequences from this sample produce the same CDR3. The genes are TRBV18 and TRBJ2-5; D is possibly TRBD1 (5 bases). The V gene lost 4 bases and the J gene lost 5 bases, with 14 bases spanning the gap. The CDR3 loop spans 14 amino acids. Germline V gene lookup returns CDR1 KGHSH and CDR2 LQKENI. The CDR3 DNA reads TGTGCCAGCTCACGACAGCTTTCAAGGGAGACCCAGTACTTC. Protein sequence: CASSRQLSRETQYF.

This clone was recorded a few times. The rearrangement links TRBV5-1 to TRBJ2-5, with 9 bases identical to TRBD2. The J call may be faulty, since TRBJ2-7 better matches the DNA end. CDR3 length: 15 residues. Per the germline V gene, CDR1 is SGHRS and CDR2 is YFSETQ. The CDR3 is CASSPMTSGGYEQYF. For the CDR3, the DNA is TGCGCCAGCAGCCCAATGACTAGCGGCGGGTACGAGCAGTACTTC.

A word on this clone: At one boundary the junction diverges from the germline segment, which might be a read error. The rearrangement uses TRBV5-6 and TRBJ2-3; TRBD1 or TRBD2 may be the D gene (5 bases each). Germline V CDR1 and CDR2: SGHDT, YYEEEE. This CDR3 has 14 residues. The CDR3 sequence: CASTLSGDLPQQYF. In DNA form, the CDR3 reads TGTGCCAGCACCTTGTCCGGGGACCTTCCCCAGCAGTATTTT.

This chain connects TRBV7-6 to TRBJ2-7, with 13 bases fitting TRBD2. The V gene's germline CDR1 is SGHVS and CDR2 FNYEAQ. The CDR3 covers 15 residues. V trimming: 5 bases; J trimming: 3 bases; junction bases outside the gene matches: 4. The CDR3 DNA is TGTGCCAGCAGCAACCGGACTAGCGGGAGCTACGAGCAGTACTTC. Residues: CASSNRTSGSYEQYF. Drawing the rest from reference TRBV7-6 and TRBJ2-7, the complete variable domain is GAGVSQSPRYKVTKRGQDVALRCDPISGHVSLYWYRQALGQGPEFLTYFNYEAQQDKSGLPNDRFSAERPEGSISTLTIQRTEQRDSAMYRCASSNRTSGSYEQYFGPGTRLTVT.

The chain joins TRBV5-1 to TRBJ1-1; no definite D call. Per the germline V gene, CDR1 is SGHRS and CDR2 is YFSETQ. V was trimmed by 4 bases and J by 0 bases, leaving 7 bases between them. There are 13 residues in the CDR3. CDR3 residues: CASSISMNTEAFF. The CDR3 region has the DNA TGCGCCAGCAGCATCAGTATGAACACTGAAGCTTTCTTT.

The V and J genes are TRBV27 and TRBJ2-5, with D uncertain. The CDR3 runs to 16 residues. V shed 3 bases and J shed 1 base, with 15 bases lying between them. CDR1 and CDR2 from the germline V gene are MNHEY and SMNVEV (reference sequence). The CDR3 is CASSLSRKGAQETQYF. In nucleotides, the CDR3 is TGTGCCAGCAGTTTGTCCCGGAAGGGCGCCCAAGAGACCCAGTACTTC.

This chain joins TRBV5-5 and TRBJ2-7; 7 bases line up with TRBD2. CDR3 length: 15 residues. Per the germline V gene, CDR1 is SGHKS and CDR2 is YYEKEE (reference sequence). With 2 bases clipped from V and 2 bases from J, the junction kept 7 bases outside the gene matches. CDR3 residues: CASSFRQGGTYEQYF. CDR3 coding DNA: TGTGCCAGCAGCTTTCGGCAGGGAGGGACCTACGAGCAGTACTTC.

The rearrangement links TRBV2 to TRBJ2-3; TRBD2 matches 8 bases. The CDR3 runs 14 residues. The ends lost 7 bases at V and 0 bases at J; junction bases unmatched: 3. Germline values: CDR1 SNHLY, CDR2 FYNNEI. Here the CDR3 DNA reads TGTGCCAGCATTAGCGGGGAGAGCACAGATACGCAGTATTTT. Translating it yields CASISGESTDTQYF.

The chain couples TRBV5-1 to TRBJ2-7; D unclear. Germline V gene data show CDR1 as SGHRS and CDR2 as YFSETQ. The CDR3 totals 14 residues. V lost 2 bases and J lost 5, with 14 bases in between. CDR3 in DNA: TGCGCCAGCAGCTTCACGTCCGGTGGCCACGAGCAGTACTTC. This codes for CASSFTSGGHEQYF.

The chain joins TRBV28 to TRBJ1-4; unclear D gene. The CDR3 is made up of 17 amino acids. Trimming removed 5 bases from V and 6 bases from J, with 22 bases in between. Germline CDR1 and CDR2: MDHEN and SYDVKM. CDR3 sequence reads: CASSPLTGPRSYEKLFF. Here the CDR3 DNA reads TGTGCCAGCAGTCCCCTGACGGGCCCCCGAAGCTATGAAAAACTGTTTTTT.

The V gene is TRBV10-3, the J gene TRBJ2-1, with a possible D match to TRBD1 (6 bases). CDR1 is ENHRY, CDR2 SYGVKD, per germline. V gave up 0 bases and J gave up 5 bases, with 8 bases separating them. The CDR3 loop spans 14 amino acids. CDR3 in amino acids: CAISESGTNNEQFF. CDR3 DNA sequence: TGTGCCATCAGTGAGTCCGGGACAAACAATGAGCAGTTCTTC.

The genes are TRBV2 and TRBJ2-2; 7 positions match TRBD1. Germline lookup yields CDR1 SNHLY and CDR2 FYNNEI. The CDR3 spans 15 residues. The ends lost 7 bases at V and 1 base at J; junction bases unmatched: 6. The CDR3, as DNA: TGTGCCAGCACGGGGAACAGGGGGAACACCGGGGAGCTGTTTTTT. It is translated as CASTGNRGNTGELFF.